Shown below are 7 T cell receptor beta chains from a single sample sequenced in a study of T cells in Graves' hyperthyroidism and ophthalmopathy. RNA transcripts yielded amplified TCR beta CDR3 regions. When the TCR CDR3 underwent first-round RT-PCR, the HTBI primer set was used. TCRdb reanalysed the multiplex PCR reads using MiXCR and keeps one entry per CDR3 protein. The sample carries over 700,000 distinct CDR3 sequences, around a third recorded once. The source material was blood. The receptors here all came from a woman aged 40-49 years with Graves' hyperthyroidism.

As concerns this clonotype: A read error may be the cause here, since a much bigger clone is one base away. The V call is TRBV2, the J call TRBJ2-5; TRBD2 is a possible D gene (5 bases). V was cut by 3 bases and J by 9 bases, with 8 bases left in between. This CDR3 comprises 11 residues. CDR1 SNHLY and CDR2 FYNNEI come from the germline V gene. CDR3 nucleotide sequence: TGTGCCAGCAGTGAGACGGAGGCCCAGTACTTC. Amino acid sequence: CASSETEAQYF.

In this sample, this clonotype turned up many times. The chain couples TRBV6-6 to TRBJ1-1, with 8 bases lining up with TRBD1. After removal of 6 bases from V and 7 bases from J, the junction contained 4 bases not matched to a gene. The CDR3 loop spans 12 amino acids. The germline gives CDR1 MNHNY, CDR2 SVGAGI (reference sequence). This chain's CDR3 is CASRGTGFEAFF. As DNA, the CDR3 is TGTGCCAGCAGAGGGACAGGCTTTGAAGCTTTCTTT.

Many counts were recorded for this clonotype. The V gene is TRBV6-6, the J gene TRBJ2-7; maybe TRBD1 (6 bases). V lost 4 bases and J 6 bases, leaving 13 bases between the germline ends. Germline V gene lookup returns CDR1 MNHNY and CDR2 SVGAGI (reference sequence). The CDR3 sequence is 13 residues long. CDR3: CASSSPTGFEQYF. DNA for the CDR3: TGTGCCAGCAGTTCCCCTACAGGGTTCGAGCAGTACTTC.

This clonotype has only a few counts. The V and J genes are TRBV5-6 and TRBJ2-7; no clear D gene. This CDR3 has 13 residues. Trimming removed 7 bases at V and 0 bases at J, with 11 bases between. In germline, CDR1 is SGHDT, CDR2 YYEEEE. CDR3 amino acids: CASLIPGSYEQYF. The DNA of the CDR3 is TGTGCCAGCCTTATCCCAGGCTCCTACGAGCAGTACTTC.

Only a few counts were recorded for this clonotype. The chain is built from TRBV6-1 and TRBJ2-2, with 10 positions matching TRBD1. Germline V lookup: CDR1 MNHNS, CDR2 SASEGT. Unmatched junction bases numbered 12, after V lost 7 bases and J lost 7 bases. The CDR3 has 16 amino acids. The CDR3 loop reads CASTGLGQGNDGELFF. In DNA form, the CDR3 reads TGTGCCAGCACCGGCTTGGGACAGGGGAATGACGGGGAGCTGTTTTTT.

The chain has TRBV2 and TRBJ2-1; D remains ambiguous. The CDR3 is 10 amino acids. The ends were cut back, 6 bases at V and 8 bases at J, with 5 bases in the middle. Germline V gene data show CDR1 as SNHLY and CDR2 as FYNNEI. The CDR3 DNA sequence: TGTGCCAGCAGAGGTTATGAGCAGTTCTTC. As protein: CASRGYEQFF.

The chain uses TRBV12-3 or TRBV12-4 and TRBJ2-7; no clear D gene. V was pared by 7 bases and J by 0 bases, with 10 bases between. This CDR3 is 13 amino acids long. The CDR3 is CASTDFSSYEQYF. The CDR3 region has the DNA TGTGCCAGCACCGACTTTAGCTCCTACGAGCAGTACTTC.